Each of the 20 T cell receptor beta chains below was sequenced from the same sample in a study of T cell responses to AZD1222 COVID-19 vaccine. The protocol was immunoSEQ multiplex PCR, while the TCRdb copy is restricted to in-frame clones and leaves out a portion. The data contain 250,000 to 300,000 clones, 94% of them seen just once; the ten biggest clones take up less than 0.65%. Here the sequenced sample was peripheral blood, taken 28 days after the second AZD1222 dose. The receptors here all came from an adult who received the AZD1222 COVID-19 vaccine.

The chain carries TRBV5-5 and TRBJ2-3; 8 bases align to TRBD1. Trimming cost V 4 bases and J 0 bases; bases outside gene matches: 7. Germline V gene sequence: CDR1 SGHKS, CDR2 YYEKEE (reference sequence). This CDR3 is built from 16 residues. This chain's CDR3 is CASSLRTGPSTDTQYF. CDR3 in DNA: TGTGCCAGCAGCCTCCGGACAGGGCCGAGCACAGATACGCAGTATTTT.

The chain links TRBV5-1 to TRBJ1-6; 9 nucleotides agree with TRBD1. Germline V gene lookup returns CDR1 SGHRS and CDR2 YFSETQ. Germline trimming cut 2 bases from V and 6 bases from J; bases unmatched to any gene: 3. The CDR3 length is 15 residues. The CDR3 DNA is TGCGCCAGCAGCTTCGGGACAGGGTTTAATTCACCCCTCCACTTT. Translated, it gives CASSFGTGFNSPLHF.

This chain links TRBV7-2 with TRBJ2-7; weak D call: TRBD1 (6 bases). Deletions cut 5 bases from V and 7 bases from J, with 15 bases between. Germline V gene lookup returns CDR1 SGHTA and CDR2 FQGNSA. The CDR3 has 13 amino acids. For the CDR3, the DNA is TGTGCCAGCAGCGGTGACAGGTCCAGGGAGCAGTACTTC. This gives the protein CASSGDRSREQYF. Filled out from reference TRBV7-2 and TRBJ2-7, the complete variable domain reads GAGVSQSPSNKVTEKGKDVELRCDPISGHTALYWYRQSLGQGLEFLIYFQGNSAPDKSGLPSDRFSAERTGGSVSTLTIQRTQQEDSAVYLCASSGDRSREQYFGPGTRLTVT.

The chain carries TRBV6-1 and TRBJ2-4; 7 nucleotides match TRBD1. With V trimmed by 0 bases and J by 3 bases, 8 bases remained unmatched. Germline V gene lookup returns CDR1 MNHNS and CDR2 SASEGT. This CDR3 comprises 17 residues. CDR3 sequence: CASSEAQRGLGKNIQYF. In DNA, the CDR3 is TGTGCCAGCAGTGAAGCGCAGAGGGGGCTCGGCAAAAACATTCAGTACTTC.

V gene TRBV5-6 combines with J gene TRBJ1-1, with D maybe TRBD1 (6 bases). V was clipped by 3 bases and J by 1 base, with 16 bases between them. This CDR3 region has 16 residues. Germline-derived CDR1 and CDR2 are SGHDT and YYEEEE. The CDR3 nucleotides are TGTGCCAGCAGCTGGGGGCCGTTCACCGGGAACACTGAAGCTTTCTTT. This sequence encodes CASSWGPFTGNTEAFF.

The V call is TRBV5-6, the J call TRBJ1-1; no firm D call. Germline CDR1 reads SGHDT; CDR2 reads YYEEEE. CDR3 length: 16 residues. Trimming cost V 4 bases and J 10 bases, with 26 bases left between them. The CDR3, as DNA: TGTGCCAGCAGCCCTGGAGCAGGACGGTCTCTCTCCGTAGCTTTCTTT. Residues: CASSPGAGRSLSVAFF. Drawing the rest from reference TRBV5-6 and TRBJ1-1, the complete variable domain is DAGVTQSPTHLIKTRGQQVTLRCSPKSGHDTVSWYQQALGQGPQFIFQYYEEEERQRGNFPDRFSGHQFPNYSSELNVNALLLGDSALYLCASSPGAGRSLSVAFFGQGTRLTVV.

The chain has TRBV2 and TRBJ2-3; TRBD2 aligns across 8 bases. The V and J ends lost 1 base and 0 bases, in that order; junction bases with no gene match: 12. Germline CDR1 reads SNHLY; CDR2 reads FYNNEI. This CDR3 contains 19 residues. The CDR3 nucleotides are TGTGCCAGCAGTGAAGTGGGTCGGGGGGGGATTAATAGCACAGATACGCAGTATTTT. Encoded protein: CASSEVGRGGINSTDTQYF.

This clone was recorded only once. CDR3 protein: CASSGQLNTEAFF. The DNA for the CDR3 is TGTGCCAGCAGTGGACAGTTGAACACTGAAGCTTTCTTT. The rearrangement links TRBV2 to TRBJ1-1; D may be TRBD1 (5 bases). Trimming took off 4 bases at V and 0 bases at J, with 6 bases between the two ends. Germline V lookup: CDR1 SNHLY, CDR2 FYNNEI. This CDR3 has 13 residues.

The rearrangement uses TRBV13 and TRBJ1-2; D is uncertain. The germline V gene encodes CDR1 PRHDT and CDR2 FYEKMQ (reference sequence). V shed 6 bases and J shed 4 bases, with 6 bases lying between them. The CDR3 is made up of 11 amino acids. The CDR3 spells CASSSGYGYTF. CDR3 nucleotides: TGTGCCAGCAGTTCCGGCTATGGCTACACCTTC.

The chain has TRBV5-1 and TRBJ1-2; 7 bases map to TRBD1. CDR3 length: 13 residues. J lost 6 bases, V lost 0 bases, and 2 bases had no gene match. CDR1 is SGHRS, CDR2 YFSETQ, per germline. The CDR3 here is CASSLVTGDGYTF. In DNA form, the CDR3 reads TGCGCCAGCAGCTTGGTTACAGGGGATGGCTACACCTTC.

The J gene is TRBJ1-6, the V gene TRBV7-9; 11 bases align to TRBD1. Germline trimming cut 1 base from V and 8 bases from J; bases unmatched to any gene: 7. The germline CDR1 and CDR2 sequences are SEHNR and FQNEAQ (reference sequence). This CDR3 comprises 17 residues. The CDR3 DNA follows: TGTGCCAGCAGCTTAGATGGACAGGGGGCGAAGGATTCACCCCTCCACTTT. Translation: CASSLDGQGAKDSPLHF.

V gene TRBV7-3 combines with J gene TRBJ2-1; perhaps TRBD2 as D (6 bases). Looked up from germline, CDR1 is SGHTA and CDR2 is FQGTGA. The CDR3 consists of 13 residues. Trimming took 5 bases from V and 4 from J, leaving 9 bases between them. CDR3 bases: TGTGCCAGCAGCCTGGGGACTTACAATGAGCAGTTCTTC. Translating gives CASSLGTYNEQFF.

The CDR3 nucleotides read TGTGCCAGCAGTACCGGGACCTATGTCAATGAGCAGTTCTTC. This codes for CASSTGTYVNEQFF. The V and J genes are TRBV28 and TRBJ2-1; D possibly matches TRBD1 or TRBD2 (5 bases each). V was pared by 5 bases and J by 6 bases, with 14 bases between. CDR1 MDHEN and CDR2 SYDVKM come from the germline V gene. CDR3 size: 14 residues.

V is TRBV3-1 (or the pseudogene TRBV3-2) and J is TRBJ1-3; D ambiguous. Per the germline V gene, CDR1 is LGHDT and CDR2 is YNNKEL (reference sequence). Deletions cut 4 bases from V and 4 bases from J, with 11 bases between. The CDR3 runs 14 residues. The CDR3 loop is CASSLGVLGNTIYF. The CDR3 DNA reads as TGTGCCAGCAGCCTCGGGGTGTTAGGAAACACCATATATTTT.

The chain carries TRBV6-1 and TRBJ1-4; D gene ambiguous. The CDR3 runs to 15 residues. CDR1 and CDR2 from the germline V gene are MNHNS and SASEGT. Trimming removed 1 base at V and 6 bases at J, with 12 bases between. Here the CDR3 reads CASSEVGGRDEKLFF. The CDR3 region has the DNA TGTGCCAGCAGTGAAGTAGGCGGTAGGGATGAAAAACTGTTTTTT.

The J gene is TRBJ2-1, the V gene TRBV6-2 or TRBV6-3; tentatively, D is TRBD2 (5 bases). Per germline, CDR1 MNHEY and CDR2 SVGEGT. The CDR3 is 12 amino acids. V lost 5 bases, J lost 7 bases, and 9 bases lay in between. CDR3 sequence: CASSATRNEQFF. The CDR3 region has the DNA TGTGCCAGCAGTGCAACTAGAAATGAGCAGTTCTTC.

This rearrangement joins TRBV19 to TRBJ1-5; 9 bases are a match to TRBD1. From germline, CDR1 is LNHDA and CDR2 SQIVND (reference sequence). The trim removed 1 base at V and 7 bases at J, leaving 14 bases unmatched. This CDR3 is built from 18 residues. The CDR3, as DNA: TGTGCCAGTAGTATAGTAGGGACAGGGAAGGGGACGCGGCAGCCCCAGCATTTT. Protein product: CASSIVGTGKGTRQPQHF.

This chain connects TRBV7-8 to TRBJ2-3, with D hard to call. The CDR3 is 11 residues long. V was cut by 6 bases and J by 3 bases, with 4 bases left in between. The V gene's germline CDR1 is SGHVS and CDR2 FQNEAQ. DNA of the CDR3: TGTGCCAGCAGTCGGACAGATACGCAGTATTTT. Protein: CASSRTDTQYF.

This clone came up once. The chain employs TRBV4-1 and TRBJ1-5, with TRBD1 identical over 9 bases. Germline V gives CDR1 MGHRA, CDR2 YSYEKL. V gave up 1 base and J gave up 4 bases; unmatched junction bases: 5. The CDR3 is 16 residues long. CDR3 DNA: TGCGCCAGCAGCCAAGGGGGGGACAGGGTGAATCAGCCCCAGCATTTT. This codes for CASSQGGDRVNQPQHF.

The V call is TRBV4-2, the J call TRBJ1-1, with unresolved D. The V end lost 0 bases, the J end lost 11 bases, and 16 bases lay between the germline ends. The CDR3 totals 14 residues. Germline lookup yields CDR1 LGHNA and CDR2 YNFKEQ. In nucleotides, the CDR3 is TGTGCCAGCAGCCAAGATGTTCTGGCCCCGGAGGCTTTCTTT. Its translation is CASSQDVLAPEAFF.